A single sample gave rise to the 27 T cell receptor beta chains below, sequenced in a study of T cells in Graves' hyperthyroidism and ophthalmopathy. The CDR3 regions of TCR beta were amplified from RNA transcripts. Carried out on the TCR CDR3, a first-round RT-PCR used the HTBI primer set. Each CDR3 protein gets one entry after TCRdb re-called the multiplex PCR reads with MiXCR. The data hold about 270,000 distinct CDR3 sequences, with 22% observed a single time. Specimen: blood. The origin of the receptors is a young man with Graves' ophthalmopathy.

This clonotype appeared a few times. This chain links TRBV19 with TRBJ1-3; 9 bases align to TRBD1. V dropped 9 bases and J dropped 2; count of bases not matched to a gene: 5. The CDR3 extends over 14 amino acids. CDR1 is LNHDA, CDR2 SQIVND, per germline (reference sequence). The CDR3 DNA sequence: TGTGCCAGCCAGGACAGGGGAGCTGGAAACACCATATATTTT. The encoded protein is CASQDRGAGNTIYF.

The chain couples TRBV7-6 to TRBJ2-2; the D call may be TRBD1 or TRBD2 (5 bases each). The CDR3 loop spans 16 amino acids. Looked up from germline, CDR1 is SGHVS and CDR2 is FNYEAQ. Trimming left V 3 bases short and J 6 bases short, with 17 bases between. The CDR3 DNA sequence: TGTGCCAGCAGCTTTGGGACCCTAGGAAACTCCGGGGAGCTGTTTTTT. It codes for CASSFGTLGNSGELFF.

The rearrangement links TRBV15 to TRBJ2-7; maybe TRBD2 (7 bases). Per the germline V gene, CDR1 is LNHNV and CDR2 is YYDKDF (reference sequence). The ends were cut back, 1 base at V and 5 bases at J, with 12 bases in the middle. This CDR3 spans 14 amino acids. CDR3 region: CATSRGGGADEQYF. CDR3 sequence (DNA): TGTGCCACCAGCAGAGGTGGGGGGGCGGACGAGCAGTACTTC. Complete variable domain (other parts from reference TRBV15 and TRBJ2-7): DAMVIQNPRYQVTQFGKPVTLSCSQTLNHNVMYWYQQKSSQAPKLLFHYYDKDFNNEADTPDNFQSRRPNTSFCFLDIRSPGLGDTAMYLCATSRGGGADEQYFGPGTRLTVT.

In its sample, this clonotype was seen a few times. V usage is TRBV6-1 and J usage is TRBJ1-6; 8 bases fit TRBD1. With 5 bases clipped from V and 9 bases from J, the junction kept 12 bases outside the gene matches. There are 16 residues in the CDR3. Germline assignment: CDR1 MNHNS and CDR2 SASEGT. The CDR3 region is CASSQRRGQGGSPLHF. CDR3 nucleotides: TGTGCCAGCAGTCAAAGACGAGGACAGGGAGGTTCACCCCTCCACTTT.

As to this clonotype: Since a much larger clone is just one base distant, this may be a read error. The conserved phenylalanine or tryptophan normally closing the CDR3 is absent here, so this likely arose from a read error. This chain connects TRBV7-6 to TRBJ2-1; 7 bases map to TRBD1. This CDR3 comprises 13 residues. J was trimmed by 5 bases and V by 4 bases; bases with no gene match: 2. The germline CDR1 and CDR2 sequences are SGHVS and FNYEAQ. CDR3 region: CASSSGQNNEQFL. Here the CDR3 DNA reads TGTGCCAGCAGCTCGGGACAGAACAATGAGCAGTTCCTC.

The CDR3 protein is CASSRRLGETQYF. The CDR3 DNA reads as TGTGCCAGCAGTAGACGCTTGGGAGAGACCCAGTACTTC. V is TRBV6-1 and J is TRBJ2-5, with D uncertain. Trimming shortened V by 5 bases and J by 4 bases, and 11 bases separated the two germline ends. The CDR3 has 13 amino acids. Looked up from germline, CDR1 is MNHNS and CDR2 is SASEGT.

This clonotype was found a few times. This CDR3 reads CASSLRAANTGELFF. CDR3 DNA: TGTGCCAGCAGCTTAAGGGCAGCGAACACCGGGGAGCTGTTTTTT. The genes are TRBV7-2 and TRBJ2-2; the D is unclear. Trimming left V 2 bases short and J 0 bases short, with 7 bases between. There are 15 residues in the CDR3. CDR1 and CDR2 from the germline V gene are SGHTA and FQGNSA.

The CDR3 loop reads CASSLRGREDTQYF. CDR3 in DNA: TGTGCCAGCAGTTTACGGGGGAGAGAAGATACGCAGTATTTT. The rearrangement joins TRBV12-3 or TRBV12-4 to TRBJ2-3, with D tentatively TRBD2 (6 bases). V shed 2 bases and J shed 5 bases, with 11 bases lying between them. The CDR3 runs to 14 residues.

The chain employs TRBV27 and TRBJ2-7; 10 bases line up with TRBD2. Trimming removed 3 bases from V and 3 bases from J; junction bases left unmatched: 14. The CDR3 is 18 residues long. Germline V gene lookup returns CDR1 MNHEY and CDR2 SMNVEV (reference sequence). CDR3 sequence: CASSFSSLAGGSFYEQYF. The CDR3 nucleotides are TGTGCCAGCAGTTTCTCCTCATTAGCGGGAGGTTCATTCTACGAGCAGTACTTC.

This chain uses TRBV7-8 with TRBJ2-2; the D is unclear. V was clipped by 0 bases and J by 4 bases, with 9 bases between them. This CDR3 is 15 amino acids long. Germline V CDR1 and CDR2: SGHVS, FQNEAQ. The CDR3 sequence: CASSLARLFTGELFF. CDR3 DNA: TGTGCCAGCAGCTTAGCCCGGTTGTTCACCGGGGAGCTGTTTTTT.

This clonotype was counted between two and nine times. V gene TRBV20-1 combines with J gene TRBJ2-7; TRBD1 matches 8 bases. The CDR3 length is 13 residues. V lost 1 base and J lost 4; bases outside the gene matches: 3. Germline V gene data show CDR1 as DFQATT and CDR2 as SNEGSKA (reference sequence). The CDR3 nucleotides read TGCAGTGCTAGAGGGGGACAGGTATACGAGCAGTACTTC. It is translated as CSARGGQVYEQYF.

V gene TRBV12-3 or TRBV12-4 combines with J gene TRBJ1-2; tentatively, D is TRBD1 (5 bases). Between the trimmed V and J ends, which lost 6 bases and 2 bases, there was a span of 13 bases. There are 14 residues in the CDR3. This CDR3 is CASSFPGRNYGYTF. Written as DNA, the CDR3 is TGTGCCAGCAGCTTTCCGGGACGGAACTATGGCTACACCTTC.

The V gene is TRBV4-2, the J gene TRBJ1-4; D ambiguous. Per the germline V gene, CDR1 is LGHNA and CDR2 is YNFKEQ. The V end was cut by 1 base, the J end by 4 bases, with 13 bases between. This CDR3 is 16 amino acids long. CDR3 sequence: CASSQAPSDRNEKLFF. As DNA, the CDR3 is TGTGCCAGCAGCCAAGCCCCTTCGGACCGTAATGAAAAACTGTTTTTT.

This clonotype was observed at least ten times. The V call is TRBV11-2, the J call TRBJ2-1, with a possible D match to TRBD2 (6 bases). Trimming cost V 0 bases and J 8 bases, with 17 bases left between them. The CDR3 has 16 residues. The germline gives CDR1 SGHAT, CDR2 FQNNGV. For the CDR3, the DNA is TGTGCCAGCAGCTTAGATCGATACGGGAGCTCGGATGAGCAGTTCTTC. Protein product: CASSLDRYGSSDEQFF.

The chain is built from TRBV4-2 and TRBJ2-7; D gene unclear. V shed 0 bases and J shed 3 bases, with 9 bases lying between them. The V gene's germline CDR1 is LGHNA and CDR2 YNFKEQ. This CDR3 spans 14 amino acids. The CDR3 DNA reads TGTGCCAGCAGCCAAGAATCCAGGATCTACGAGCAGTACTTC. Its translation: CASSQESRIYEQYF.

This clonotype was counted a few times. The chain links TRBV27 to TRBJ1-1, with no clear D. The CDR3 length is 14 residues. Trimming removed 6 bases at V and 1 base at J, with 12 bases between. Germline CDR1 MNHEY, CDR2 SMNVEV (reference sequence). CDR3 amino acids: CASRETYRNTEAFF. In DNA, the CDR3 is TGTGCCAGCAGGGAAACTTATAGGAACACTGAAGCTTTCTTT.

This clonotype appeared a single time. J is TRBJ1-6 and V is TRBV20-1; D gene unclear. The V end lost 6 bases, the J end lost 2 bases, and 11 bases lay between the germline ends. CDR1 is DFQATT and CDR2 is SNEGSKA in the germline V gene (reference sequence). The CDR3 totals 14 residues. The CDR3 region is CSASRGTYNSPLHF. In DNA, the CDR3 is TGCAGTGCCAGTCGGGGTACCTATAATTCACCCCTCCACTTT.

The chain joins TRBV25-1 to TRBJ2-3; no definite D call. This CDR3 has 12 residues. Germline lookup yields CDR1 MGHDK and CDR2 SYGVNS. V was clipped by 3 bases and J by 6 bases, with 7 bases between them. For the CDR3, the DNA is TGTGCCAGCAGTGACCTCCTTGATACGCAGTATTTT. It is translated as CASSDLLDTQYF.

This clonotype was recorded once. This is likely a read error, given that the CDR3 carries no conserved phenylalanine or tryptophan at its end. V gene TRBV12-3 or TRBV12-4 combines with J gene TRBJ1-1, with 7 bases fitting TRBD1. V trimming: 5 bases; J trimming: 6 bases; junction bases outside the gene matches: 12. This CDR3 is 15 amino acids long. The DNA of the CDR3 is TGTGCCAGCAGTATTCAGGGGGGGCCGACTGCTGAAGCTTTCCTT. Its protein product is CASSIQGGPTAEAFL.

The rearrangement uses TRBV3-1 and TRBJ1-2; 9 nucleotides match TRBD1. This CDR3 is 16 amino acids long. V was clipped by 2 bases and J by 0 bases; unmatched bases: 4. CDR1 is LGHDT and CDR2 is YNNKEL in the germline V gene (reference sequence). The CDR3 loop is CASSQFWTGANYGYTF. The CDR3 nucleotides read TGTGCCAGCAGCCAATTCTGGACAGGGGCTAACTATGGCTACACCTTC.

J is TRBJ1-1 and V is TRBV12-3 or TRBV12-4; D is unresolved. The CDR3 covers 13 residues. The V and J ends lost 2 bases and 0 bases respectively, with 4 bases between them. The CDR3 coding sequence is TGTGCCAGCAGTTTATGGGTGAACACTGAAGCTTTCTTT. It encodes CASSLWVNTEAFF.

This clonotype was recorded many times. This CDR3 is CASSERGGNQPQHF. The CDR3 DNA sequence: TGTGCCAGCAGTGAGCGAGGGGGCAATCAGCCCCAGCATTTT. The chain recombines TRBV2 with TRBJ1-5, with a weak D call TRBD1 (5 bases). Trimming stripped 3 bases from V and 2 bases from J, with 8 bases between. CDR1 and CDR2 from the germline V gene are SNHLY and FYNNEI. The CDR3 is 14 amino acids. Together with reference TRBV2 and TRBJ1-5, the CDR3 gives the full variable domain: EPEVTQTPSHQVTQMGQEVILRCVPISNHLYFYWYRQILGQKVEFLVSFYNNEISEKSEIFDDQFSVERPDGSNFTLKIRSTKLEDSAMYFCASSERGGNQPQHFGDGTRLSIL.

This sequence joins TRBV14 and TRBJ1-1; maybe TRBD1 (5 bases). This CDR3 is 14 amino acids long. V was clipped by 2 bases and J by 7 bases, with 14 bases between them. Germline V gene lookup returns CDR1 SGHDN and CDR2 FVKESK. CDR3 DNA: TGTGCCAGCAGCCAACAGGGTTTCGTCGGTGAAGCTTTCTTT. It specifies CASSQQGFVGEAFF.

This clonotype was detected only a few times. The CDR3: CASSPQNTEAFF. CDR3 sequence (DNA): TGTGCCAGCAGCCCCCAGAACACTGAAGCTTTCTTT. This chain links TRBV14 with TRBJ1-1; no definite D call. The CDR3 contains 12 residues. V lost 4 bases to trimming and J lost 1 base, with 4 bases between them. Germline assignment: CDR1 SGHDN and CDR2 FVKESK.

The chain combines TRBV2 with TRBJ2-1; TRBD1 matches at 9 bases. V shed 7 bases and J 7 bases; nucleotides not matched to a gene: 5. The CDR3 runs to 13 residues. Germline-derived CDR1 and CDR2 are SNHLY and FYNNEI. This chain's CDR3 is CASKQGAWNEQFF. CDR3 coding DNA: TGTGCCAGCAAACAGGGGGCATGGAATGAGCAGTTCTTC.

The CDR3 DNA sequence: TGTGCCAGCAGCTCTAACGCGGAGGAGCAGTACTTC. This encodes CASSSNAEEQYF. V usage is TRBV12-3 or TRBV12-4 and J usage is TRBJ2-7; D call uncertain. This CDR3 has 12 amino acids. Trimming pared 6 bases from V and 7 bases from J, leaving 13 bases between.

This clonotype showed up many times. CDR3 loop: CASSSGTGSLNTEAFF. The CDR3 nucleotides are TGTGCCAGCAGTTCCGGGACAGGGAGCTTGAACACTGAAGCTTTCTTT. J is TRBJ1-1 and V is TRBV12-3 or TRBV12-4; TRBD1 agrees at 9 bases. The V gene end was trimmed by 4 bases and the J gene end by 0 bases; junction bases not matched to a gene: 6. This CDR3 contains 16 residues.